A single sample is the source of the 6 T cell receptor beta chains below, sequenced in a study of T-cell reconstitution after alpha-beta-depleted transplantation in children. Unique molecular identifiers were used in preparing the TCRbeta library. TCRdb re-analysed the PCR reads in MiXCR, keeping a single row per CDR3 protein. The sample has about 490,000 distinct CDR3 sequences; roughly a tenth are singletons. This material consisted of PBMCs, taken before TCRalphabeta/CD19-depleted stem cell transplant. All receptors derive from a child aged 2 to 15 with inherited bone marrow failure, due to receive a stem cell transplant.

Remarks on this clonotype: This clone may be a read error of a much larger clone one base away. The chain is built from TRBV12-3 or TRBV12-4 and TRBJ2-5; tentative D call: TRBD1 (6 bases). The length of the CDR3 is 14 residues. The CDR3 here is CSSRKDSARETQYF. The CDR3 bases are TGTTCCAGCAGGAAGGACAGTGCCCGGGAGACCCAGTACTTC.

V is TRBV28 and J is TRBJ2-3; 9 positions agree with TRBD1. The CDR3 is made up of 16 amino acids. Germline values: CDR1 MDHEN, CDR2 SYDVKM. V lost 6 bases and J lost 3; bases outside the gene matches: 10. The CDR3 loop reads CASRPPEQGATDTQYF. The DNA for the CDR3 is TGTGCCAGCAGGCCCCCTGAACAGGGGGCAACAGATACGCAGTATTTT.

Ten or more counts support this clonotype. The chain links TRBV9 to TRBJ2-3; a possible D gene is TRBD2 (5 bases). The CDR3 runs to 15 residues. Looked up from germline, CDR1 is SGDLS and CDR2 is YYNGEE. Trimming took off 3 bases at V and 1 base at J, with 12 bases between the two ends. CDR3 protein: CASSGARGGTDTQYF. CDR3 sequence (DNA): TGTGCCAGCAGCGGCGCCCGGGGAGGCACAGATACGCAGTATTTT.

The V gene is TRBV19, the J gene TRBJ2-1; TRBD2 aligns across 7 bases. CDR1 LNHDA and CDR2 SQIVND come from the germline V gene (reference sequence). The CDR3 spans 14 residues. Trimming took 3 bases from V and 5 from J; bases not matched to a gene: 4. CDR3 in DNA: TGTGCCAGTAGTATGGGAGGGCCTCACAATGAGCAGTTCTTC. Translating it yields CASSMGGPHNEQFF.

There are many counts of this clonotype. The V call is TRBV19, the J call TRBJ2-1; no clear D. V lost 5 bases and J lost 9, with 20 bases in between. Germline V gene sequence: CDR1 LNHDA, CDR2 SQIVND (reference sequence). CDR3 size: 15 residues. The CDR3 nucleotides are TGTGCCAGTAGTCCAACCCGCAACCTCGTAGGTGAGCAGTTCTTC. As protein: CASSPTRNLVGEQFF.

This clonotype was seen many times. The chain is built from TRBV10-3 and TRBJ1-5; D possibly corresponds to TRBD1 (6 bases). The CDR3 runs 15 residues. Germline-derived CDR1 and CDR2 are ENHRY and SYGVKD. The ends were cut back, 0 bases at V and 4 bases at J, with 10 bases in the middle. In nucleotides, the CDR3 is TGTGCCATCAGTGAGTCTACGGGGACAAATCAGCCCCAGCATTTT. This gives the protein CAISESTGTNQPQHF.